This TCR beta chain was sequenced during a study of T cell changes during pregnancy in multiple sclerosis (dated by TCRdb to the late 2010s). About the full investigation: Changes in the T cell repertoire over the course of pregnancy were examined in this study in women with multiple sclerosis.

The method was the immunoSEQ multiplex PCR assay. Drawn from immuneACCESS, this table holds only the in-frame rearrangements with V and J called that TCRdb kept. Clones are partly lost; checked studies trace under half to an unresolved V gene and leave the rest unexplained. The sample table shows around 69,000 clones, and approximately 91% are seen once. The top ten clones comprise approximately 1.5% of the sample. After removal of 5 bases from V and 4 bases from J, the junction retains 6 bases not matched to a gene. CDR1 MDHEN and CDR2 SYDVKM were looked up in the germline V gene. The CDR3 spans 14 residues, from the cysteine through the phenylalanine. The read is trimmed to its CDR3 DNA, 42 bases read in frame from base 1. Details on this clone: It lacks a known antigen. It has no much larger one-base neighbor in the sample; base qualities were not kept.

The chain uses TRBV28 and TRBJ1-2, and TRBD1 matches 8 of the central bases. The sequence came from a female donor with multiple sclerosis, enrolled in a pregnancy study. The source was peripheral blood, collected in the third trimester of pregnancy. The CDR3 in this case is CASSRGQVLYGYTF. The DNA reads TGTGCCAGCAGTCGGGGACAGGTCCTCTATGGCTACACCTTC.